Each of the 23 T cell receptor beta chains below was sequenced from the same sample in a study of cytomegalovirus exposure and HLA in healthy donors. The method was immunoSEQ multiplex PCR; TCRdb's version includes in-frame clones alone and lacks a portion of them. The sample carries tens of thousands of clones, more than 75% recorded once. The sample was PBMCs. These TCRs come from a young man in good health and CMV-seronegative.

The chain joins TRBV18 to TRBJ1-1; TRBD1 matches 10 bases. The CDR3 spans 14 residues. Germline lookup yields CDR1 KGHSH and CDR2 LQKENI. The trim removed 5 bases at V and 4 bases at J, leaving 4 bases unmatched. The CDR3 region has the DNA TGTGCCAGCTCATCGGGACAGGGGATCACTGAAGCTTTCTTT. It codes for CASSSGQGITEAFF.

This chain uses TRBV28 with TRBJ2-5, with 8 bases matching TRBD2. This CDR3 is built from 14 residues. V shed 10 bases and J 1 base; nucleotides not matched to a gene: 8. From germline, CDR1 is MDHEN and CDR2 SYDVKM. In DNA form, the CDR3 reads TGTGCCACCTCGGGGGCGGGGGGCCAAGAGACCCAGTACTTC. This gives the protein CATSGAGGQETQYF.

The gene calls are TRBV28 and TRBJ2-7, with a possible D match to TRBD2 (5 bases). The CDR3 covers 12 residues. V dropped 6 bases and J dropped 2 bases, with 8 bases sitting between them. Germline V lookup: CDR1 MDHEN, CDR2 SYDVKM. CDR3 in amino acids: CASRRATYEQYF. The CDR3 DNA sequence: TGTGCCAGCAGGAGGGCTACCTACGAGCAGTACTTC.

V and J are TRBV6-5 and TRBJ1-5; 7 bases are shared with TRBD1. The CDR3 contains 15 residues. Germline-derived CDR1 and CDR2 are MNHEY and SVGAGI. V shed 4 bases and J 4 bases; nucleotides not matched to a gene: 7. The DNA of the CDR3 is TGTGCCAGCAGTTTCTCGAGACAGGGTAATCAGCCCCAGCATTTT. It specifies CASSFSRQGNQPQHF.

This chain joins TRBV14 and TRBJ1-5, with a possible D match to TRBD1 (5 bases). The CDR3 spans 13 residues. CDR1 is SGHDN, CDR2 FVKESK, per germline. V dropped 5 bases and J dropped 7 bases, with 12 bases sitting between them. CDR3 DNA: TGTGCCAGCAGCGCATCAGGGAACCAGCCCCAGCATTTT. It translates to CASSASGNQPQHF.

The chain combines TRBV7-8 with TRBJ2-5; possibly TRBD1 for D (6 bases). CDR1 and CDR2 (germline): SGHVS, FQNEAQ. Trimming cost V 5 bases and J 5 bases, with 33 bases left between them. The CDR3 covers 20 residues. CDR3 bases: TGTGCCAGCAGCGAGCGGACCGCGGCGGGTTCTGGGGGCCTCAGGGAGACCCAGTACTTC. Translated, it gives CASSERTAAGSGGLRETQYF.

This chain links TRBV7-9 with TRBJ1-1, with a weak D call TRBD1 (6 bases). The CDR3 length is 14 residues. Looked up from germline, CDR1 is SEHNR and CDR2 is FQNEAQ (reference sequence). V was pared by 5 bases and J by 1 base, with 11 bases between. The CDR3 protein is CASSTFRGNTEAFF. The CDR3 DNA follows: TGTGCCAGCAGCACCTTCAGGGGGAACACTGAAGCTTTCTTT.

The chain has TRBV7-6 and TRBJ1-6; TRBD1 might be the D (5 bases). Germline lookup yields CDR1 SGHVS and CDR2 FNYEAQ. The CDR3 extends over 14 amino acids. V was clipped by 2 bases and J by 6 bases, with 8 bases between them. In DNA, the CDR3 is TGTGCCAGCAGCTTACAGGGATCTAATTCACCCCTCCACTTT. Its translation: CASSLQGSNSPLHF.

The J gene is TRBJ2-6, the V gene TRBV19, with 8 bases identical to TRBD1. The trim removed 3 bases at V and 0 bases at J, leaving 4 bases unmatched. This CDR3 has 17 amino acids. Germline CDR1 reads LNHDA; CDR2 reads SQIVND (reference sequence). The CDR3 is CASSITGGSSGANVLTF. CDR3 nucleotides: TGTGCCAGTAGTATCACAGGGGGATCCTCTGGGGCCAACGTCCTGACTTTC. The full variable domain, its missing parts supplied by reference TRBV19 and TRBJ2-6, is DGGITQSPKYLFRKEGQNVTLSCEQNLNHDAMYWYRQDPGQGLRLIYYSQIVNDFQKGDIAEGYSVSREKKESFPLTVTSAQKNPTAFYLCASSITGGSSGANVLTFGAGSRLTVL.

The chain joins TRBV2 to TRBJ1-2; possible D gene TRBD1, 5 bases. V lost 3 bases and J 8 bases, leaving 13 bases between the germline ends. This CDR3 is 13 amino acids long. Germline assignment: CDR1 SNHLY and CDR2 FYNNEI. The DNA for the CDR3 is TGTGCCAGCAGTGAGGGGACGGGAGGCGGCTACACCTTC. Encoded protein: CASSEGTGGGYTF.

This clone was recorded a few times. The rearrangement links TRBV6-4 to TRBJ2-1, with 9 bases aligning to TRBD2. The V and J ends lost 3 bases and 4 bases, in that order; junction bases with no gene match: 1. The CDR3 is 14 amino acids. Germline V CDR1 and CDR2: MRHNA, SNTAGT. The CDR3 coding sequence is TGTGCCAGCAGTGAGCGGGAGGGGTACAATGAGCAGTTCTTC. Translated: CASSEREGYNEQFF.

Written as DNA, the CDR3 is TGTGCCAGCAGGACGTACGGGGGGAGTTTCGGCGAGCAGTACTTC. This encodes CASRTYGGSFGEQYF. The chain has TRBV6-6 and TRBJ2-7; TRBD2 matches 7 bases. Trimming removed 6 bases from V and 6 bases from J; junction bases left unmatched: 14. The germline V gene encodes CDR1 MNHNY and CDR2 SVGAGI (reference sequence). CDR3 length: 15 amino acids.

CDR3 sequence: CATSRDGGEQFF. For the CDR3, the DNA is TGTGCCACCAGCAGAGACGGAGGTGAGCAGTTCTTC. The chain has TRBV15 and TRBJ2-1; TRBD2 is a possible D gene (5 bases). V lost 0 bases, J lost 9 bases, and 6 bases lay in between. Germline V gene sequence: CDR1 LNHNV, CDR2 YYDKDF (reference sequence). This CDR3 is built from 12 residues.

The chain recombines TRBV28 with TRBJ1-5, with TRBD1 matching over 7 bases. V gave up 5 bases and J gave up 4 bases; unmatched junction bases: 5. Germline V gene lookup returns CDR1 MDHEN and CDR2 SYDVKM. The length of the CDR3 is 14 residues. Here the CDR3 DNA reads TGTGCCAGCAGTCCGGACAGGAATAATCAGCCCCAGCATTTT. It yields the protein CASSPDRNNQPQHF.

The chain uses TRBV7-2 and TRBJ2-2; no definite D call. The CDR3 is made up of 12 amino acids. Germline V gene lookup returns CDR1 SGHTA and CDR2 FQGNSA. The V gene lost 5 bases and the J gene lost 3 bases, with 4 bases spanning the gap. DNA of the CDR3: TGTGCCAGCAGCCGGGACACCGGGGAGCTGTTTTTT. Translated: CASSRDTGELFF.

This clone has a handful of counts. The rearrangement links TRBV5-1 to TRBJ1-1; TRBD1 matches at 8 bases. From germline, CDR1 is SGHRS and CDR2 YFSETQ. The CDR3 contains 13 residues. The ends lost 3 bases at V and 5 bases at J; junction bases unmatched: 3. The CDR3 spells CASSSTGVTEAFF. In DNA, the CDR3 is TGCGCCAGCAGCTCGACAGGGGTAACTGAAGCTTTCTTT.

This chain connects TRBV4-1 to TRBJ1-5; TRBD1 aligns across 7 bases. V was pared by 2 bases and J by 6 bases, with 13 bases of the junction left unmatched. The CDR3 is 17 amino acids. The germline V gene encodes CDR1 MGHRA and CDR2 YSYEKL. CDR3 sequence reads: CASSQRERQGDFQPQHF. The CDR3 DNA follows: TGCGCCAGCAGCCAACGCGAACGACAGGGAGACTTTCAGCCCCAGCATTTT.

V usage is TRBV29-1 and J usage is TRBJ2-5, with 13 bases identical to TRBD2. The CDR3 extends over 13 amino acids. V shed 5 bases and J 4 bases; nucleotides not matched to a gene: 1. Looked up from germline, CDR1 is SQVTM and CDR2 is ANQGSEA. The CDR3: CSVRTSGGETQYF. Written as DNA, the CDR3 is TGCAGCGTTCGGACTAGCGGGGGAGAGACCCAGTACTTC.

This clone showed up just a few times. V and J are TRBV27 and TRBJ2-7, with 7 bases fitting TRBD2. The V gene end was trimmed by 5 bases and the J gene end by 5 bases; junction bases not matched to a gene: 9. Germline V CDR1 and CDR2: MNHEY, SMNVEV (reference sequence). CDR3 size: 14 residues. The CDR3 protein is CASSPRGFGDEQYF. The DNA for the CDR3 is TGTGCCAGCAGTCCGCGGGGGTTCGGGGACGAGCAGTACTTC.

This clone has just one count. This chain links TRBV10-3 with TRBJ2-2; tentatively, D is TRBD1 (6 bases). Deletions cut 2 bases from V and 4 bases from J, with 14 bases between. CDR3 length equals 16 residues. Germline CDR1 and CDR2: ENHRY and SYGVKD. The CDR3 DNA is TGTGCCATCAGTGAGCCTACAAGGGGGACCACCGGGGAGCTGTTTTTT. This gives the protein CAISEPTRGTTGELFF.

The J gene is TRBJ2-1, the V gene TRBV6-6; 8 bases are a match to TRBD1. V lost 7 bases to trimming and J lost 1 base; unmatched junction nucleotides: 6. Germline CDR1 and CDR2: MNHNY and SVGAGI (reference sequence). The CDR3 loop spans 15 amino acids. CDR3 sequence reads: CASKAGQGSYNEQFF. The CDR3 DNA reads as TGTGCCAGCAAGGCAGGACAGGGTTCCTACAATGAGCAGTTCTTC.

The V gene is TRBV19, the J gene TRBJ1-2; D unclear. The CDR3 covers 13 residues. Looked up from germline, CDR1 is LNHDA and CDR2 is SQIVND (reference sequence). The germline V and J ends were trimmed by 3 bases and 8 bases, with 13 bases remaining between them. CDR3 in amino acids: CASSIGSREGYTF. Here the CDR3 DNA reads TGTGCCAGTAGTATCGGGTCTCGGGAAGGCTACACCTTC.

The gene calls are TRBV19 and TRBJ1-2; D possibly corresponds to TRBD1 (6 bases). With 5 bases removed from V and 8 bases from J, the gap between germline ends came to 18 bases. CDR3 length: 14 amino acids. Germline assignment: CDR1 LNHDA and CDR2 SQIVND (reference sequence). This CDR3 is CASSAKGQLRGYTF. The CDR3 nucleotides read TGTGCCAGTAGTGCTAAAGGACAGTTGCGGGGCTACACCTTC.